The 18 T cell receptor beta chains in this list originate from one sample, sequenced in a study of T cell repertoires in cytomegalovirus infection. TCRdb re-called the reads with MiXCR, one entry per CDR3 protein. The sample contains approximately 100,000 distinct CDR3 sequences, more than 20% of which appear only once. The sample taken for sequencing was CD8+ T cells from PBMCs. The receptors derive from a human donor in good health (CMV status not recorded). Some clones in this sample may be carry-over from other donors' samples.

Here the CDR3 reads CAIQGGVNTEAFF. The CDR3, as DNA: TGTGCCATTCAGGGGGGGGTGAACACTGAAGCTTTCTTT. This chain uses TRBV10-3 with TRBJ1-1; 7 nucleotides agree with TRBD1. The CDR3 consists of 13 residues. The germline gives CDR1 ENHRY, CDR2 SYGVKD. J lost 0 bases, V lost 9 bases, and 4 bases had no gene match.

This clonotype was counted ten times or more. V gene TRBV7-9 combines with J gene TRBJ2-1; D is ambiguous. The V gene's germline CDR1 is SEHNR and CDR2 FQNEAQ (reference sequence). The V gene lost 3 bases and the J gene lost 5 bases, with 5 bases spanning the gap. The CDR3 is made up of 12 amino acids. Here the CDR3 DNA reads TGTGCCAGCAGCTTTACAGACAATGAGCAGTTCTTC. This codes for CASSFTDNEQFF.

This clonotype was counted ten times or more. The V gene is TRBV7-2, the J gene TRBJ2-1; 7 positions agree with TRBD2. The CDR3 totals 17 residues. CDR1 and CDR2 (germline): SGHTA, FQGNSA. V lost 1 base, J lost 4 bases, and 10 bases stayed unmatched. The CDR3 region is CASSLGREGPLYNEQFF. The CDR3 nucleotides are TGTGCCAGCAGCTTAGGGAGGGAGGGGCCCTTGTACAATGAGCAGTTCTTC.

J is TRBJ2-7 and V is TRBV27; the match to TRBD1 covers 7 bases. The CDR3 runs to 14 residues. Trimming at V came to 5 bases and at J to 3 bases, leaving 7 bases not matched to a gene. Per germline, CDR1 MNHEY and CDR2 SMNVEV (reference sequence). The CDR3 reads CASSLQGNLYEQYF. The CDR3 region has the DNA TGTGCCAGCAGTCTACAGGGGAATCTCTACGAGCAGTACTTC.

This clonotype was counted only a few times. The chain uses TRBV29-1 and TRBJ2-1; TRBD2 matches at 10 bases. The germline CDR1 and CDR2 sequences are SQVTM and ANQGSEA. With V trimmed by 7 bases and J by 6 bases, 9 bases remained unmatched. CDR3 length equals 14 residues. Here the CDR3 reads CSGRTSGGGNEQFF. CDR3 in DNA: TGCAGCGGGAGGACTAGCGGAGGAGGCAATGAGCAGTTCTTC.

The chain is built from TRBV29-1 and TRBJ1-2; D ambiguous. Trimming left V 4 bases short and J 6 bases short, with 6 bases between. This CDR3 is 10 amino acids long. The germline V gene has CDR1 SQVTM and CDR2 ANQGSEA. In DNA, the CDR3 is TGCAGCGTTGCGGGCGATGGCTACACCTTC. Protein sequence: CSVAGDGYTF.

At least ten counts were recorded for this clonotype. The rearrangement uses TRBV4-1 and TRBJ1-1, with 7 bases fitting TRBD1. V lost 2 bases to trimming and J lost 11 bases; unmatched junction nucleotides: 8. Looked up from germline, CDR1 is MGHRA and CDR2 is YSYEKL. The CDR3 loop spans 13 amino acids. The CDR3 DNA is TGCGCCAGCAGCCAATACGACAGGGCCGACGCTTTCTTT. As protein: CASSQYDRADAFF.

In its sample, this clonotype was seen many times. V gene TRBV7-2 combines with J gene TRBJ2-7; maybe TRBD1 (7 bases). Looked up from germline, CDR1 is SGHTA and CDR2 is FQGNSA. With 2 bases removed from V and 3 bases from J, the gap between germline ends came to 17 bases. CDR3 length: 16 residues. The CDR3 bases are TGTGCCAGCAGCTTATCCGGCCAGGGGGGATTCTACGAGCAGTACTTC. Protein product: CASSLSGQGGFYEQYF.

This clonotype was observed at least ten times. The chain uses TRBV4-2 and TRBJ2-2, with 7 bases lining up with TRBD1. Trimming removed 8 bases from V and 5 bases from J; junction bases left unmatched: 11. The CDR3 is 15 residues long. Per germline, CDR1 LGHNA and CDR2 YNFKEQ. The CDR3 region has the DNA TGTGCCAGCGAGCACACAGGGGCCGGAACCGGGGAGCTGTTTTTT. Amino acids: CASEHTGAGTGELFF.

This clonotype appeared a few times. V gene TRBV6-6 combines with J gene TRBJ1-1, with D uncertain. V was trimmed by 4 bases and J by 5 bases, leaving 11 bases between them. The germline gives CDR1 MNHNY, CDR2 SVGAGI (reference sequence). The CDR3 is 13 residues long. The CDR3 coding sequence is TGTGCCAGCAGTTCGGGAGTAGGGACTGAAGCTTTCTTT. As protein: CASSSGVGTEAFF.

This chain links TRBV7-9 with TRBJ2-1; D possibly matches TRBD1 or TRBD2 (5 bases each). V dropped 11 bases and J dropped 9 bases, with 14 bases sitting between them. The CDR3 has 11 residues. Germline V gives CDR1 SEHNR, CDR2 FQNEAQ (reference sequence). CDR3 amino acids: CAGFHGGEQFF. CDR3 in DNA: TGTGCCGGGTTCCATGGGGGTGAGCAGTTCTTC.

The V gene is TRBV5-1, the J gene TRBJ2-1; 14 positions agree with TRBD2. With 0 bases clipped from V and 6 bases from J, the junction kept 8 bases outside the gene matches. This CDR3 contains 18 residues. Germline lookup yields CDR1 SGHRS and CDR2 YFSETQ. CDR3 residues: CASSLAFGTSGSINEQFF. Written as DNA, the CDR3 is TGCGCCAGCAGCTTGGCCTTTGGGACTAGCGGGAGCATCAATGAGCAGTTCTTC.

The gene calls are TRBV20-1 and TRBJ2-7; 8 bases map to TRBD1. This CDR3 spans 14 amino acids. Trimming took 2 bases from V and 3 from J; bases not matched to a gene: 6. Germline V gives CDR1 DFQATT, CDR2 SNEGSKA (reference sequence). CDR3 DNA sequence: TGCAGTGCTAGACCGACGACAGGGGACTACGAGCAGTACTTC. Translation gives CSARPTTGDYEQYF.

The chain recombines TRBV10-3 with TRBJ1-5; D uncertain. Trimming removed 6 bases at V and 4 bases at J, with 13 bases between. CDR1 ENHRY and CDR2 SYGVKD come from the germline V gene. The CDR3 length is 14 residues. DNA for the CDR3: TGTGCCATCAGGGCGGGTCCGGGAAATCAGCCCCAGCATTTT. Its protein product is CAIRAGPGNQPQHF.

This clonotype was seen ten or more times. V gene TRBV7-9 combines with J gene TRBJ2-1, with TRBD2 matching over 8 bases. The CDR3 totals 16 residues. V shed 6 bases, J shed 2 bases, and the junction held 9 bases outside the gene matches. The germline CDR1 and CDR2 sequences are SEHNR and FQNEAQ (reference sequence). The CDR3 DNA reads as TGTGCCAGCAGTGGGTTCAAGCGGGAGACCTACAATGAGCAGTTCTTC. As protein: CASSGFKRETYNEQFF.

This clonotype has ten or more counts. The chain couples TRBV2 to TRBJ2-1; TRBD2 matches 8 bases. CDR3 length: 13 residues. Germline V gene lookup returns CDR1 SNHLY and CDR2 FYNNEI. V shed 10 bases and J 8 bases; nucleotides not matched to a gene: 10. This CDR3 reads CATIAGSWDEQFF. The CDR3, as DNA: TGTGCCACTATAGCGGGGTCCTGGGATGAGCAGTTCTTC. The full variable domain, rest sourced from reference TRBV2 and TRBJ2-1, is EPEVTQTPSHQVTQMGQEVILRCVPISNHLYFYWYRQILGQKVEFLVSFYNNEISEKSEIFDDQFSVERPDGSNFTLKIRSTKLEDSAMYFCATIAGSWDEQFFGPGTRLTVL.

The gene calls are TRBV3-1 and TRBJ1-2; D unclear. The CDR3 length is 14 residues. Germline V lookup: CDR1 LGHDT, CDR2 YNNKEL (reference sequence). Deletions cut 4 bases from V and 8 bases from J, with 17 bases between. The CDR3 sequence is CASSPLVWAGGYTF. The CDR3 DNA reads as TGTGCCAGCAGCCCGTTAGTTTGGGCGGGCGGCTACACCTTC.

This rearrangement joins TRBV6-2 or TRBV6-3 to TRBJ2-7, with 8 bases that match TRBD2. V shed 2 bases and J 3 bases; nucleotides not matched to a gene: 6. Germline values: CDR1 MNHEY, CDR2 SVGEGT. CDR3 size: 15 residues. In DNA, the CDR3 is TGTGCCAGCAGTTACCCGCGGGGGGCGAACTACGAGCAGTACTTC. Amino acid sequence: CASSYPRGANYEQYF.